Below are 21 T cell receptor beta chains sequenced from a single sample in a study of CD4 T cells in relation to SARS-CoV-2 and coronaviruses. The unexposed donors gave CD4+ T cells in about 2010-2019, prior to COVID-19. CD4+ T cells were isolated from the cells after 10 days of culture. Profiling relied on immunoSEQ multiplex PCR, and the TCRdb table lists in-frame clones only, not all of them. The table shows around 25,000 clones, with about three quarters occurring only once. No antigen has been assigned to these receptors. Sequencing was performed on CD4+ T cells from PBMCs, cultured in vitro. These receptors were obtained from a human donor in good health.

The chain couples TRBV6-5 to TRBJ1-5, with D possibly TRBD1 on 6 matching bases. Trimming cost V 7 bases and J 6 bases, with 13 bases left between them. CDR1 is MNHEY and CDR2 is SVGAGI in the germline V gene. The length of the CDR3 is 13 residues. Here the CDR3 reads CASILGAGQPQHF. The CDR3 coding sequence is TGTGCCAGCATATTGGGGGCGGGTCAGCCCCAGCATTTT.

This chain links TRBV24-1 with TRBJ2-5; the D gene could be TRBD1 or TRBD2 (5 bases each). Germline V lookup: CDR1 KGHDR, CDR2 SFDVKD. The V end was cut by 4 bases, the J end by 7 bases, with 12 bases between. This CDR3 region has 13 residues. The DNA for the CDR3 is TGTGCCACCAGTGAGTCGGGGCAGATGACCCAGTACTTC. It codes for CATSESGQMTQYF.

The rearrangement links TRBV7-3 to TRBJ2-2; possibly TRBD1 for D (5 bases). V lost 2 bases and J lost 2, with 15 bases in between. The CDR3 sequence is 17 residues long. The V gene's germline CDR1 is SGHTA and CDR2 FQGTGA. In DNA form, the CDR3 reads TGTGCCAGCAGCTTACGGCCCACCAGGGATAACACCGGGGAGCTGTTTTTT. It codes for CASSLRPTRDNTGELFF.

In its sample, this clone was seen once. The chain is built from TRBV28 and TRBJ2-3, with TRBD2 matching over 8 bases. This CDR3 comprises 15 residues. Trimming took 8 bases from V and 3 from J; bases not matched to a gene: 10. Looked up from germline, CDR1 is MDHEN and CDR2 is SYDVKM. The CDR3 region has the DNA TGTGCCAGCCTTACGAGCGGGAGAGGTACAGATACGCAGTATTTT. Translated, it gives CASLTSGRGTDTQYF.

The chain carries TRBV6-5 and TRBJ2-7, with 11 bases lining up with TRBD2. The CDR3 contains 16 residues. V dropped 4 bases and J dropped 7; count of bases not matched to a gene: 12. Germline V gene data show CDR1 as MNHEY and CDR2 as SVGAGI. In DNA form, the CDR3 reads TGTGCCAGCAGTTCTGAATACGGACTAGCGGGTGGGGAGCAGTACTTC. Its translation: CASSSEYGLAGGEQYF.

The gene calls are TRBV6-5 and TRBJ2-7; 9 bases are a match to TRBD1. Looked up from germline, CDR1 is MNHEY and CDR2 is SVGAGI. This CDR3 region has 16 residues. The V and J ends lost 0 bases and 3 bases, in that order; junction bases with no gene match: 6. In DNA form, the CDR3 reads TGTGCCAGCAGTTACTCGGGGACAGGGATTCTCTACGAGCAGTACTTC. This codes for CASSYSGTGILYEQYF.

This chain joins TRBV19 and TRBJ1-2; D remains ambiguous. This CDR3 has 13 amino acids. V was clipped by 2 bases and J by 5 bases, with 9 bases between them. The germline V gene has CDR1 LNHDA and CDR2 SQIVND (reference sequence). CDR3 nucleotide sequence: TGTGCCAGTAGTATACCCGGACGGTATGGCTACACCTTC. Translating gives CASSIPGRYGYTF.

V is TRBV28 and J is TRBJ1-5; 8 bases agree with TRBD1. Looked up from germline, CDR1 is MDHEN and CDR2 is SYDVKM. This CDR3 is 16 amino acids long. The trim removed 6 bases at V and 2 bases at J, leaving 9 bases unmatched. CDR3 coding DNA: TGTGCCAGCAGCTCGGGACAGGCGGTCCGCAATCAGCCCCAGCATTTT. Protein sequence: CASSSGQAVRNQPQHF.

CDR3 nucleotide sequence: TGTGCCACCAGCAGGGCTGGGGAGGGGCGCCACACTGAAGCTTTCTTT. The encoded protein is CATSRAGEGRHTEAFF. This chain connects TRBV15 to TRBJ1-1, with D perhaps TRBD1 (5 bases). This CDR3 is built from 16 residues. Germline V CDR1 and CDR2: LNHNV, YYDKDF (reference sequence). V gave up 3 bases and J gave up 3 bases, with 17 bases separating them.

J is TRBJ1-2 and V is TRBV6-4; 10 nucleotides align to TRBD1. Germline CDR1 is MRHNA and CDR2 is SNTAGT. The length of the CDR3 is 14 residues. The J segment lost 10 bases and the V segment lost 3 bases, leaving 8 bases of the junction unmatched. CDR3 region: CASSDAGTGDSYTF. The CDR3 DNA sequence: TGTGCCAGCAGTGATGCCGGGACAGGGGACTCCTACACCTTC.

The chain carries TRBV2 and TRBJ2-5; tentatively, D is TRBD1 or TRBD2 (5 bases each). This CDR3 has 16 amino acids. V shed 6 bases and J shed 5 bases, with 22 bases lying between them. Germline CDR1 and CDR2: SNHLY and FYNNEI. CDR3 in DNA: TGTGCCAGCAGGCCGGGGACGCAATTGGGGTGGGAGACCCAGTACTTC. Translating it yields CASRPGTQLGWETQYF.

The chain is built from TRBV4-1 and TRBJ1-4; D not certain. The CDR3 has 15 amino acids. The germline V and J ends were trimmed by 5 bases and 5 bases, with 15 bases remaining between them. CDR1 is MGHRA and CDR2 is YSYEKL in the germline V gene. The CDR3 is CASSSLTLVNEKLFF. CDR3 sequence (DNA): TGCGCCAGCAGCTCTTTGACTCTCGTCAATGAAAAACTGTTTTTT.

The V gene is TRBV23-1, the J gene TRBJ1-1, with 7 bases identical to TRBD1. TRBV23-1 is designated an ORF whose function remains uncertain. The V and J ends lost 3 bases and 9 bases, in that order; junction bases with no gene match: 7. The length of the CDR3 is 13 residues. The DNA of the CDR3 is TGCGCCAGCAGTCAGCCGTCGGGACAGAAAGCTTTCTTT. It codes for CASSQPSGQKAFF.

CDR3 sequence reads: CASSASPSGGGYEQYF. The CDR3 nucleotides are TGTGCCAGCAGTGCCTCCCCTAGCGGGGGAGGCTACGAGCAGTACTTC. This chain connects TRBV27 to TRBJ2-7, with 10 bases matching TRBD2. There are 16 residues in the CDR3. The V segment lost 5 bases and the J segment 3 bases; nucleotides outside the gene matches: 10. The germline V gene has CDR1 MNHEY and CDR2 SMNVEV (reference sequence).

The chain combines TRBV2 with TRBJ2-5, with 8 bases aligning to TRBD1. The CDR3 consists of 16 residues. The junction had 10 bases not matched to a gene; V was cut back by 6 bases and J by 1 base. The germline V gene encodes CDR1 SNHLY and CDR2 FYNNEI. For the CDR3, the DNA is TGTGCCAGCAGGGGGACAGGATGGGGATTCCAAGAGACCCAGTACTTC. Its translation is CASRGTGWGFQETQYF.

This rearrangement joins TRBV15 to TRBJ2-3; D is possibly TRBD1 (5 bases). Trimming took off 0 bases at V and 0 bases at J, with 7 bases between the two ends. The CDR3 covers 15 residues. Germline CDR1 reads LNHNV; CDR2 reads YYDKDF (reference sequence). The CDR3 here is CATSRDRGSTDTQYF. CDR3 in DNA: TGTGCCACCAGCAGAGATAGGGGCAGCACAGATACGCAGTATTTT.

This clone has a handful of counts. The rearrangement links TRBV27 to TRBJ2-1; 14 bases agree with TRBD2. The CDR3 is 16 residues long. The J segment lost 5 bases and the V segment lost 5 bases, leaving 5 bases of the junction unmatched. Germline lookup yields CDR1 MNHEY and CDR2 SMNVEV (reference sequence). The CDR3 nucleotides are TGTGCCAGCAGTGTCAGACTAGCGGGAGGGAACAATGAGCAGTTCTTC. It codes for CASSVRLAGGNNEQFF.

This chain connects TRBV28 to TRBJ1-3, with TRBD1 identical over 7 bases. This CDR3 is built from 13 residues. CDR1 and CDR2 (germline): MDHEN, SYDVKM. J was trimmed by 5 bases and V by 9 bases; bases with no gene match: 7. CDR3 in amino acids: CASSQGLRNTIYF. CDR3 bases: TGTGCCAGTTCACAGGGGTTGAGAAACACCATATATTTT.

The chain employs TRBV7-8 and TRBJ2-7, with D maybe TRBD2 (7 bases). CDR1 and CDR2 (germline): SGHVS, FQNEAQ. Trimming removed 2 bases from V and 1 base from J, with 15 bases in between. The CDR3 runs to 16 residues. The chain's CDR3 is CASSLLGRGRSYEQYF. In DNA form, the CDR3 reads TGTGCCAGCAGCTTATTGGGGCGGGGGCGGTCCTACGAGCAGTACTTC.

The CDR3 bases are TGTGCCAGCGTCAACCGGGACTATAATTCACCCCTCCACTTT. It is translated as CASVNRDYNSPLHF. V usage is TRBV6-5 and J usage is TRBJ1-6; D not certain. The length of the CDR3 is 14 residues. Germline V gene sequence: CDR1 MNHEY, CDR2 SVGAGI. The V gene lost 8 bases and the J gene lost 3 bases, with 11 bases spanning the gap.

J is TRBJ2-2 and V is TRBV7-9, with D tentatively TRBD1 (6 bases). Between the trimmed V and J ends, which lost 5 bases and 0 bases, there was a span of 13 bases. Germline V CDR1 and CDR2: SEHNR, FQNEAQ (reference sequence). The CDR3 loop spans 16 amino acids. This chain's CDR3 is CASSPRGTANTGELFF. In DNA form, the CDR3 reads TGTGCCAGCAGCCCAAGGGGGACGGCGAACACCGGGGAGCTGTTTTTT.